A selection of T cell receptor beta chains follows, all from one sample in a study of Ad26.COV2.S vaccination and SARS-CoV-2 variants. TCRdb keeps only in-frame clones here, not all; method: immunoSEQ multiplex PCR. The sample includes 350,000 to 450,000 clones, roughly 90% seen only once; the top ten take more than 1.5%. This specimen consisted of peripheral blood, obtained in a trial of Ad26.COV2.S vaccine versus placebo. Every receptor here comes from a person aged 18-65 years who received the Ad26.COV2.S COVID-19 vaccine or a placebo. The CDR3 runs from the conserved cysteine through the conserved F or W. D genes are given only for firm matches. Clone sizes are given selectively: once, few, many, or a class where the clone is expanded.

d_gene	v_gene	j_gene	abundance	CDR3nt	CDR3aa
-	TRBV5-6	TRBJ1-5	-	TGTGCCAGCAGCTTGGCCGGGGGGGTTCGGAATCAGCCCCAGCATTTT	CASSLAGGVRNQPQHF
TRBD2	TRBV28	TRBJ2-5	-	TGTGCCAGCAGTTTACTTCGGGTCGCGGGCCGGGGGGGCTCTGAGACCCAGTACTTC	CASSLLRVAGRGGSETQYF
-	TRBV6-5	TRBJ1-5	-	TGTGCCAGCAGTTCCTCGGGCCTCAACCGACAGCCCCAGCATTTT	CASSSSGLNRQPQHF
-	TRBV29-1	TRBJ1-1	once	TGCAGCGTTGTAAGGGGGATGAACACTGAAGCTTTCTTT	CSVVRGMNTEAFF
TRBD1	TRBV11-2	TRBJ2-2	-	TGTGCCAGCAGCAGCCGGGACAGGGGACCCACCGGGGAGCTGTTTTTT	CASSSRDRGPTGELFF
TRBD2	TRBV4-2	TRBJ2-3	-	TGTGCCAGCAGCCAAGTCCTAGCGGGTAGCACAGATACGCAGTATTTT	CASSQVLAGSTDTQYF
-	TRBV11-2	TRBJ2-3	-	TGTGCCAGCAGCGTCGCCACTAGCAGCGATACGCAGTATTTT	CASSVATSSDTQYF
-	TRBV13	TRBJ2-2	-	TGTGCCAGCAGTTATAGCGGAGGGAACACCGGGGAGCTGTTTTTT	CASSYSGGNTGELFF
TRBD2	TRBV7-9	TRBJ2-1	-	TGTGCCAGCAGCATAACTAGCGGGGTCTCCTACAATGAGCAGTTCTTC	CASSITSGVSYNEQFF
TRBD2	TRBV9	TRBJ2-6	-	TGTGCCAGCAGCGTAGCTCTAGCGGGGAACTCTGGGGCCAACGTCCTGACTTTC	CASSVALAGNSGANVLTF
-	TRBV18	TRBJ2-1	-	TGTGCCAGCTCATCGAACGGGGGACACGGTGAGCAGTTCTTC	CASSSNGGHGEQFF
-	TRBV19	TRBJ1-5	-	TGTGCCAGTAGTATAGGTAATCAGCCCCAGCATTTT	CASSIGNQPQHF
-	TRBV5-8	TRBJ2-7	-	TGTGCCAGCAGCTTGCGGGGGTACGTGGGATATTACGAGCAGTACTTC	CASSLRGYVGYYEQYF
TRBD1	TRBV6-5	TRBJ1-5	-	TGTGCCAGCAGCGCAGGGGGCATTCAGCCCCAGCATTTT	CASSAGGIQPQHF
TRBD2	TRBV5-4	TRBJ2-5	-	TGTGCCAGCAGCTCGGAGTTGTCTAGCGGGGGGGAAGAGACCCAGTACTTC	CASSSELSSGGEETQYF
-	TRBV25-1	TRBJ2-3	once	TGTGCCAGCAGTGAATTTAGCGGCACAGATACGCAGTATTTT	CASSEFSGTDTQYF
-	TRBV19	TRBJ1-4	-	TGTGCCAGTAGTTCGCGACAAATCTCAACTAATGAAAAACTGTTTTTT	CASSSRQISTNEKLFF
-	TRBV11-3	TRBJ2-1	-	TGTGCCAGCAGCCAATCAGCGGTAGAGCAGTTCTTC	CASSQSAVEQFF
TRBD1	TRBV3-1/TRBV3-2	TRBJ2-7	-	TGTGCCAGCAGCCAAACAGGGGACGAGCAGTACTTC	CASSQTGDEQYF
-	TRBV5-1	TRBJ2-2	-	TGCGCCAGCACCGGACACGAGAACACCGGGGAGCTGTTTTTT	CASTGHENTGELFF
-	TRBV27	TRBJ2-7	-	TGTGCCAGCAGTTTAGCCAGCGGGCCTTCCTACGAGCAGTACTTC	CASSLASGPSYEQYF
-	TRBV7-8	TRBJ2-3	-	TGTGCCAGCACCCCGTTCCTCTCAGATACGCAGTATTTT	CASTPFLSDTQYF
TRBD1	TRBV27	TRBJ2-7	-	TGTGCCAGCAGTTCTACCGGGACAGGGAGTTACGAGCAGTACTTC	CASSSTGTGSYEQYF
TRBD1	TRBV5-1	TRBJ1-1	-	TGCGCCAGCAGCTTGGAGGGACAGCCCAACACTGAAGCTTTCTTT	CASSLEGQPNTEAFF
TRBD1	TRBV4-3	TRBJ1-4	-	TGCGCCAGCAGGACAGGGGAGAGTGAAAAACTGTTTTTT	CASRTGESEKLFF
-	TRBV7-2	TRBJ1-2	-	TGTGCCAGCAGCTTAGGGTCAGGGATGGATGGCTACACCTTC	CASSLGSGMDGYTF
TRBD2	TRBV4-1	TRBJ2-3	-	TGCGCCAGCAGCCTTAGCGGGCAGGGCCTCTCTAGCACAGATACGCAGTATTTT	CASSLSGQGLSSTDTQYF
-	TRBV6-2/TRBV6-3	TRBJ2-3	-	TGTGCCAGCAGTTACTCGACGGCCTCTAAACACCATGCAGATACGCAGTATTTT	CASSYSTASKHHADTQYF
-	TRBV6-1	TRBJ1-5	-	TGTGCCAGCAGTGAACTGGCAAGACTATATAGCAATCAGCCCCAGCATTTT	CASSELARLYSNQPQHF
-	TRBV10-2	TRBJ1-2	-	TGCGCCAGCAGTGAGTACGTAGGGTCTTTCGATGGCTACACCTTC	CASSEYVGSFDGYTF
-	TRBV30	TRBJ2-3	-	TGTGCCTGGAGTGTAGGCACCTATAGCACAGATACGCAGTATTTT	CAWSVGTYSTDTQYF
-	TRBV4-2	TRBJ2-3	-	TGTGCCAGCAGCCAAGAACCCAGGGGCACCAGGTGGAGCACAGATACGCAGTATTTT	CASSQEPRGTRWSTDTQYF
-	TRBV7-8	TRBJ2-5	-	TGTGCCAGCAGCTTAGACCTCCCGGGGGACTTCCAAGAGACCCAGTACTTC	CASSLDLPGDFQETQYF
-	TRBV9	TRBJ2-1	-	TGTGCCAGCAGCGTAGGAAGTAGCTTCTGGGGGAATGAGCAGTTCTTC	CASSVGSSFWGNEQFF